Below, 31 T cell receptor beta chains from the same sample are listed, as sequenced in a study of sequential checkpoint blockade in melanoma. Sequencing used immunoSEQ multiplex PCR; TCRdb keeps in-frame clones, though not all of them. Here the sample spans around 3,600 clones, approximately 62% being singletons. Treatment meaning: randomized to nivolumab then ipilimumab (arm A) or the reverse (arm B). Material: CD8+ T cells sorted from blood (inferred from file names), obtained from a patient given nivolumab and ipilimumab in sequence. The source of these receptors is a human patient with melanoma. Some clones in this sample may be carry-over from other donors' samples.

The sample holds a few counts of this clone. The chain employs TRBV6-1 and TRBJ2-1; 7 positions match TRBD1. The germline CDR1 and CDR2 sequences are MNHNS and SASEGT. The CDR3 is made up of 15 amino acids. V lost 5 bases to trimming and J lost 8 bases; unmatched junction nucleotides: 12. The CDR3 region is CASSTRDSPIHEQFF. For the CDR3, the DNA is TGTGCCAGCAGTACCCGGGACAGCCCTATACATGAGCAGTTCTTC.

The CDR3: CASSQDIPTGTVWGYTF. The DNA of the CDR3 is TGCGCCAGCAGCCAAGATATACCGACAGGGACCGTCTGGGGCTACACCTTC. V gene TRBV4-1 combines with J gene TRBJ1-2; 7 bases map to TRBD1. CDR1 and CDR2 from the germline V gene are MGHRA and YSYEKL. V shed 0 bases and J 8 bases; nucleotides not matched to a gene: 15. The CDR3 has 17 amino acids.

This clone was counted a few times. J is TRBJ2-3 and V is TRBV7-9; 8 bases are a match to TRBD1. Per the germline V gene, CDR1 is SEHNR and CDR2 is FQNEAQ (reference sequence). CDR3 size: 16 residues. V dropped 2 bases and J dropped 0; count of bases not matched to a gene: 4. This CDR3 reads CASSLPTGESTDTQYF. The CDR3 nucleotides read TGTGCCAGCAGCTTACCGACAGGGGAAAGCACAGATACGCAGTATTTT.

This clone was seen once. This rearrangement joins TRBV4-1 to TRBJ2-7; D not resolved. This CDR3 has 15 amino acids. CDR1 and CDR2 from the germline V gene are MGHRA and YSYEKL. V lost 0 bases and J 0 bases, leaving 9 bases between the germline ends. CDR3 nucleotide sequence: TGCGCCAGCAGCCAAGAAAAGCTTTTCTCCTACGAGCAGTACTTC. It translates to CASSQEKLFSYEQYF.

The chain employs TRBV4-2 and TRBJ2-5; possible D gene TRBD1, 5 bases. V gave up 0 bases and J gave up 5 bases, with 10 bases separating them. The CDR3 is 14 residues long. CDR1 and CDR2 (germline): LGHNA, YNFKEQ. The CDR3 here is CASSQDMPGETQYF. The CDR3 nucleotides are TGTGCCAGCAGCCAAGATATGCCAGGGGAGACCCAGTACTTC.

V is TRBV4-1 and J is TRBJ1-2; D gene ambiguous. Trimming took 0 bases from V and 7 from J, leaving 18 bases between them. The CDR3 has 16 residues. Germline V CDR1 and CDR2: MGHRA, YSYEKL. CDR3 sequence reads: CASSQDSGVSAVGYTF. CDR3 sequence (DNA): TGCGCCAGCAGCCAAGATTCGGGAGTCAGTGCAGTTGGCTACACCTTC.

The rearrangement uses TRBV7-8 and TRBJ2-6, with 9 bases lining up with TRBD2. This CDR3 has 18 amino acids. CDR1 SGHVS and CDR2 FQNEAQ come from the germline V gene. V dropped 1 base and J dropped 3; count of bases not matched to a gene: 7. CDR3 in DNA: TGTGCCAGCAGCTTAGGATTGCGGGGGGGTGTTGGGGCCAACGTCCTGACTTTC. Translated, it gives CASSLGLRGGVGANVLTF.

In this sample, this clone is medium-sized (0.01 to 0.1%). The chain links TRBV5-6 to TRBJ1-2; 11 positions agree with TRBD1. Germline CDR1 and CDR2: SGHDT and YYEEEE. This CDR3 contains 15 residues. The junction had 5 bases not matched to a gene; V was cut back by 3 bases and J by 4 bases. CDR3 DNA: TGTGCCAGCAGCTCTAGGACAGGGGGCTCCTATGGCTACACCTTC. Encoded protein: CASSSRTGGSYGYTF. Looking up the rest from reference TRBV5-6 and TRBJ1-2 gives the full variable domain: DAGVTQSPTHLIKTRGQQVTLRCSPKSGHDTVSWYQQALGQGPQFIFQYYEEEERQRGNFPDRFSGHQFPNYSSELNVNALLLGDSALYLCASSSRTGGSYGYTFGSGTRLTVV.

This clone was seen more than once but under ten times. The chain recombines TRBV19 with TRBJ2-7, with 7 nucleotides matching TRBD2. Germline V gene data show CDR1 as LNHDA and CDR2 as SQIVND (reference sequence). V trimming: 5 bases; J trimming: 1 base; junction bases outside the gene matches: 8. The CDR3 covers 15 residues. CDR3 in DNA: TGTGCCAGTAGTCCCGGGGGGACGGGGTCCTACGAGCAGTACTTC. As protein: CASSPGGTGSYEQYF.

This clone is large in the sample. The gene calls are TRBV7-2 and TRBJ2-1; 15 nucleotides align to TRBD2. The J segment lost 7 bases and the V segment lost 4 bases, leaving 2 bases of the junction unmatched. Germline V gene lookup returns CDR1 SGHTA and CDR2 FQGNSA. The CDR3 is 15 residues long. The CDR3 loop reads CASSSGLAGGNEQFF. CDR3 nucleotides: TGTGCCAGCAGCTCTGGACTAGCGGGGGGGAATGAGCAGTTCTTC.

The chain is built from TRBV4-1 and TRBJ1-2; the match to TRBD1 covers 12 bases. Trimming took 7 bases from V and 9 from J; bases not matched to a gene: 6. The CDR3 has 13 residues. CDR1 and CDR2 (germline): MGHRA, YSYEKL. CDR3 amino acids: CASKGQGAPSYTF. The DNA of the CDR3 is TGCGCCAGCAAGGGACAGGGGGCGCCGAGCTACACCTTC.

This clone was detected only a few times. The rearrangement links TRBV5-4 to TRBJ1-1; D unresolved. Germline CDR1 SGHNT, CDR2 YYREEE (reference sequence). With 3 bases removed from V and 1 base from J, the gap between germline ends came to 10 bases. The CDR3 is made up of 14 amino acids. CDR3 bases: TGTGCCAGCAGCTCCGATGGGCGGAACACTGAAGCTTTCTTT. Its translation is CASSSDGRNTEAFF.

J is TRBJ2-7 and V is TRBV6-4, with D uncertain. The CDR3 spans 13 residues. Germline CDR1 reads MRHNA; CDR2 reads SNTAGT. With 4 bases removed from V and 4 bases from J, the gap between germline ends came to 11 bases. CDR3: CASSVGPRYEQYF. The CDR3 DNA is TGTGCCAGCAGTGTTGGGCCAAGATACGAGCAGTACTTC.

CDR3 in DNA: TGCGCCAGCAGCCAAGATTATGGCAGGGGGTCGAACAATGAGCAGTTCTTC. This gives the protein CASSQDYGRGSNNEQFF. V is TRBV4-3 and J is TRBJ2-1; 7 bases match TRBD1. Germline loops: CDR1 LGHNA, CDR2 YSLEER. The length of the CDR3 is 17 residues. V trimming: 0 bases; J trimming: 5 bases; junction bases outside the gene matches: 10.

This chain links TRBV5-4 with TRBJ2-1; tentative D call: TRBD1 (5 bases). The V and J ends lost 2 bases and 8 bases respectively, with 8 bases between them. Germline-derived CDR1 and CDR2 are SGHNT and YYREEE (reference sequence). This CDR3 has 12 amino acids. This CDR3 is CASSFEGDEQFF. CDR3 coding DNA: TGTGCCAGCAGCTTCGAAGGGGATGAGCAGTTCTTC.

The V call is TRBV27, the J call TRBJ1-5, with 7 bases aligning to TRBD1. CDR3 length: 13 amino acids. CDR1 is MNHEY, CDR2 SMNVEV, per germline (reference sequence). Trimming removed 10 bases from V and 3 bases from J; junction bases left unmatched: 6. CDR3 sequence: CATRGQDNQPQHF. The CDR3 region has the DNA TGTGCCACAAGAGGACAGGACAATCAGCCCCAGCATTTT.

This chain connects TRBV7-3 to TRBJ2-6, with D possibly TRBD2 on 5 matching bases. This CDR3 spans 19 amino acids. Germline V gives CDR1 SGHTA, CDR2 FQGTGA. Trimming stripped 1 base from V and 0 bases from J, with 16 bases between. This CDR3 is CASSLNGGASGSGANVLTF. Here the CDR3 DNA reads TGTGCCAGCAGCTTAAACGGAGGAGCGTCCGGCTCTGGGGCCAACGTCCTGACTTTC.

The chain combines TRBV9 with TRBJ2-7; TRBD1 aligns across 7 bases. This CDR3 comprises 14 residues. V lost 0 bases to trimming and J lost 4 bases; unmatched junction nucleotides: 4. CDR1 and CDR2 (germline): SGDLS, YYNGEE. CDR3 in DNA: TGTGCCAGCAGCGTAGCCGGGACAGCTTACGAGCAGTACTTC. Protein: CASSVAGTAYEQYF.

This CDR3 is CASSQDRGSMYEQYF. CDR3 DNA: TGCGCCAGCAGCCAAGATCGAGGCAGTATGTACGAGCAGTACTTC. V is TRBV4-1 and J is TRBJ2-7; D ambiguous. Germline CDR1 is MGHRA and CDR2 is YSYEKL. The V end lost 0 bases, the J end lost 4 bases, and 13 bases lay between the germline ends. The CDR3 length is 15 residues.

The J gene is TRBJ2-7, the V gene TRBV9; possible D gene TRBD2, 5 bases. V lost 4 bases, J lost 5 bases, and 13 bases lay in between. This CDR3 region has 13 residues. Germline-derived CDR1 and CDR2 are SGDLS and YYNGEE. The CDR3 nucleotides are TGTGCCAGCAGCCCGCGACCCGGGGACGAGCAGTACTTC. This gives the protein CASSPRPGDEQYF.

J is TRBJ1-5 and V is TRBV4-1; a weak D match, TRBD1 (6 bases). V shed 0 bases and J shed 7 bases, with 10 bases lying between them. The CDR3 is 14 residues long. CDR1 and CDR2 from the germline V gene are MGHRA and YSYEKL. This CDR3 is CASSQEQGIQPQHF. The CDR3 bases are TGCGCCAGCAGCCAAGAGCAGGGGATACAGCCCCAGCATTTT.

This clone has more than one count but fewer than ten. This chain connects TRBV30 to TRBJ2-1; D not resolved. CDR3 length: 11 amino acids. V was pared by 3 bases and J by 7 bases, with 7 bases between. Germline lookup yields CDR1 GTSNPN and CDR2 SVGIG (reference sequence). CDR3: CAWSWPNEQFF. CDR3 coding DNA: TGTGCCTGGAGCTGGCCAAATGAGCAGTTCTTC.

This clone came up a few times. The rearrangement links TRBV7-9 to TRBJ2-7; no clear D. The germline V gene encodes CDR1 SEHNR and CDR2 FQNEAQ (reference sequence). CDR3 size: 16 residues. V was trimmed by 1 base and J by 2 bases, leaving 15 bases between them. In DNA, the CDR3 is TGTGCCAGCAGCTTAGAATTTGGTCAGGCCCCCTACGAGCAGTACTTC. Its translation is CASSLEFGQAPYEQYF.

CDR3 DNA sequence: TGCGCCAGCAGCGCGGGGACAGGGATCTACGAGCAGTACTTC. It codes for CASSAGTGIYEQYF. The chain recombines TRBV5-1 with TRBJ2-7; TRBD1 agrees at 9 bases. V dropped 4 bases and J dropped 3; count of bases not matched to a gene: 5. Germline V gene sequence: CDR1 SGHRS, CDR2 YFSETQ. This CDR3 has 14 residues.

With regard to this clone: The same CDR3 is also encoded by other DNA sequences in this sample. This chain links TRBV6-5 with TRBJ2-7; no clear D gene. Germline CDR1 and CDR2: MNHEY and SVGAGI. The CDR3 length is 11 residues. Trimming took 5 bases from V and 4 from J, leaving 6 bases between them. CDR3 sequence (DNA): TGTGCCAGCAGTGCCGGGTACGAGCAGTACTTC. Translation: CASSAGYEQYF.

The chain has TRBV7-2 and TRBJ1-2; TRBD1 agrees at 7 bases. The CDR3 extends over 13 amino acids. V shed 2 bases and J 3 bases; nucleotides not matched to a gene: 0. Per the germline V gene, CDR1 is SGHTA and CDR2 is FQGNSA. The CDR3 DNA reads TGTGCCAGCAGCTTAACAGGGGACTATGGCTACACCTTC. This gives the protein CASSLTGDYGYTF.

The chain uses TRBV7-8 and TRBJ2-6; 8 bases are a match to TRBD1. CDR1 and CDR2 (germline): SGHVS, FQNEAQ. Trimming cost V 4 bases and J 1 base; bases outside gene matches: 21. The CDR3 spans 22 residues. Written as DNA, the CDR3 is TGTGCCAGCAGCTACTTCCGGGACAGGCAACTAATCGGAAGTTCTGGGGCCAACGTCCTGACTTTC. Translating gives CASSYFRDRQLIGSSGANVLTF.

The rearrangement joins TRBV6-5 to TRBJ2-7, with 10 bases fitting TRBD1. Per germline, CDR1 MNHEY and CDR2 SVGAGI. This CDR3 comprises 15 residues. The J segment lost 4 bases and the V segment lost 2 bases, leaving 5 bases of the junction unmatched. Here the CDR3 DNA reads TGTGCCAGCAGTTACCCCGGGACAGGGGTTTACGAGCAGTACTTC. Its translation: CASSYPGTGVYEQYF.

The rearrangement uses TRBV21-1 and TRBJ2-7; the table's D gene call, TRBD2, was not cross checked with the DNA. TRBV21-1 constitutes a pseudogene. The length of the CDR3 is 23 residues. CDR3 in DNA: TGTGCCAGCAGCAAAGAGAAGCGGGGGGGGCATGTGACAAAGGCCGCATTGTCCTACGAGCAGTACTTC. Its protein product is CASSKEKRGGHVTKAALSYEQYF.

V is TRBV6-1 and J is TRBJ1-3; D possibly corresponds to TRBD1 (6 bases). CDR1 is MNHNS and CDR2 is SASEGT in the germline V gene. V lost 7 bases and J lost 0, with 13 bases in between. The CDR3 loop spans 15 amino acids. The DNA of the CDR3 is TGTGCCAGCACCGAGGGACACAACTCTGGAAACACCATATATTTT. Translation: CASTEGHNSGNTIYF.

The genes are TRBV6-5 and TRBJ2-1, with D possibly being TRBD2 (6 bases). Per the germline V gene, CDR1 is MNHEY and CDR2 is SVGAGI. CDR3 size: 13 residues. V shed 2 bases and J shed 9 bases, with 11 bases lying between them. The CDR3 nucleotides read TGTGCCAGCAGTTACCTGAACGGGGGTGAGCAGTTCTTC. Residues: CASSYLNGGEQFF.